The entry that follows covers one T cell receptor (beta chain) sequence. The antigen remains undetermined. Vbeta (60) and Jbeta (13) primers were used in the PCR. Sequenced by immunoSEQ multiplex PCR; TCRdb stores in-frame clones only, minus some. Here the sample table reports approximately 110,000 clones. V shed 7 bases and J 2 bases; nucleotides not matched to a gene: 8. There are 15 residues in the CDR3. Germline-derived CDR1 and CDR2 are SGHAT and FQNNGV. This specimen comes from a study of cytomegalovirus exposure and HLA in healthy donors. Study-wide findings and caveats: A few of the chains that were CMV-associated were confirmed in vitro to be specific for CMV antigens. The authors listed some 160 TCR beta chains as cytomegalovirus-associated. Reportedly, HLA-A and HLA-B alleles of most subjects were accurately predicted from TCR beta.

The source of this sequence is a man between 18 and 29 years old in good health and CMV-seronegative. Input material: PBMCs. The rearrangement joins TRBV11-2 to TRBJ1-3, with TRBD1 identical over 7 bases. CDR3 DNA sequence: TGTGCCAGCACCGGACAGGAGACAACTGGAAACACCATATATTTT. This codes for CASTGQETTGNTIYF.